These T cell receptor beta chains were read from a single sample in a study of cytomegalovirus exposure and HLA in healthy donors. The table came from immunoSEQ multiplex PCR; TCRdb's copy has only in-frame clones and leaves some out. The sample consists of about 190,000 clones, around 67% of them appearing once. The material sequenced was PBMCs. These receptor sequences come from a woman between 25 and 40 years old in good health and CMV-seropositive. The CDR3 runs from the conserved cysteine through the conserved F or W. The order of the fields is J gene, clone size, V gene, D gene, CDR3 DNA, CDR3 protein. D genes are given only for firm matches. The listing skips clone size in some rows; elsewhere it reads once, few, many or a size class.

j_gene: TRBJ1-5
abundance: NA
v_gene: TRBV7-8
d_gene: NA
CDR3nt: TGTGCCAGCAGCTTAGATCGGCGGAATCAGCCCCAGCATTTT
CDR3aa: CASSLDRRNQPQHF

j_gene: TRBJ2-1
abundance: NA
v_gene: TRBV9
d_gene: TRBD2
CDR3nt: TGTGCCAGCAGCGTAGACCCAGCGGGGAATGAGCAGTTCTTC
CDR3aa: CASSVDPAGNEQFF

j_gene: TRBJ2-1
abundance: NA
v_gene: TRBV9
d_gene: TRBD1
CDR3nt: TGTGCCAGCAGCGGACAGGGGGACGGGGCCTGGGAGCAGTTCTTC
CDR3aa: CASSGQGDGAWEQFF

j_gene: TRBJ1-1
abundance: NA
v_gene: TRBV9
d_gene: NA
CDR3nt: TGTGCCAGCAGCCCAGATACGGGTTTACAAGCTTTCTTT
CDR3aa: CASSPDTGLQAFF

j_gene: TRBJ2-1
abundance: NA
v_gene: TRBV6-5
d_gene: TRBD2
CDR3nt: TGTGCCAGCAGTAGGGGGACTAGCGGAGCCAATGAGCAGTTCTTC
CDR3aa: CASSRGTSGANEQFF

j_gene: TRBJ2-7
abundance: few
v_gene: TRBV27
d_gene: NA
CDR3nt: TGTGCCAGCAGACCAGGAGCGGGCTACGAGCAGTACTTC
CDR3aa: CASRPGAGYEQYF

j_gene: TRBJ2-7
abundance: NA
v_gene: TRBV19
d_gene: NA
CDR3nt: TGTGCCAGTAGCCCAGATGGGGCCCCCATCGAGCAGTACTTC
CDR3aa: CASSPDGAPIEQYF

j_gene: TRBJ1-1
abundance: NA
v_gene: TRBV6-1
d_gene: NA
CDR3nt: TGTGCCAGCACCGCGGGTCCCACGGCGAACACTGAAGCTTTCTTT
CDR3aa: CASTAGPTANTEAFF

j_gene: TRBJ2-5
abundance: NA
v_gene: TRBV5-1
d_gene: NA
CDR3nt: TGCGCCAGCAGCTTGGGCCCGATCGGGGAAGGGGAGACCCAGTACTTC
CDR3aa: CASSLGPIGEGETQYF

j_gene: TRBJ1-2
abundance: NA
v_gene: TRBV19
d_gene: TRBD1
CDR3nt: TGTGCCAGTACACCCGACAGGGGATATGTGAATGGCTACACCTTC
CDR3aa: CASTPDRGYVNGYTF

j_gene: TRBJ2-6
abundance: NA
v_gene: TRBV7-9
d_gene: NA
CDR3nt: TGTGCCAGCAGCTTAGAAATCCGCAGGACTGGGGCCAACGTCCTGACTTTC
CDR3aa: CASSLEIRRTGANVLTF

j_gene: TRBJ1-2
abundance: NA
v_gene: TRBV15
d_gene: NA
CDR3nt: TGTGCCACCAGCAGAGATGGGCAGGGCCGTGGCTACACCTTC
CDR3aa: CATSRDGQGRGYTF

j_gene: TRBJ1-1
abundance: once
v_gene: TRBV7-9
d_gene: NA
CDR3nt: TGTGCCAGCAGCTCCCCAACAGGGAACACTGAAGCTTTCTTT
CDR3aa: CASSSPTGNTEAFF

j_gene: TRBJ2-7
abundance: few
v_gene: TRBV6-5
d_gene: NA
CDR3nt: TGTGCCAGCAGTGATCTTGGGGGCCCCGGGTACTTC
CDR3aa: CASSDLGGPGYF

j_gene: TRBJ2-1
abundance: NA
v_gene: TRBV5-1
d_gene: NA
CDR3nt: TGCGCCAGCAACCTTTCCGGCGGAGAGCAGTTCTTC
CDR3aa: CASNLSGGEQFF

j_gene: TRBJ2-3
abundance: NA
v_gene: TRBV4-2
d_gene: NA
CDR3nt: TGTGCCAGCAGCCAAGAGACGGGAGCAAGCACAGATACGCAGTATTTT
CDR3aa: CASSQETGASTDTQYF

j_gene: TRBJ2-3
abundance: NA
v_gene: TRBV25-1
d_gene: NA
CDR3nt: TGTGCCAGCAGTGAACCCTTCCGCACAGATACGCAGTATTTT
CDR3aa: CASSEPFRTDTQYF

j_gene: TRBJ1-1
abundance: NA
v_gene: TRBV28
d_gene: TRBD1
CDR3nt: TGTGCCAGCAGTTTGGGGGACAGGCGGCCTGCCGCTTTCTTT
CDR3aa: CASSLGDRRPAAFF

j_gene: TRBJ1-4
abundance: NA
v_gene: TRBV19
d_gene: NA
CDR3nt: TGTGCCAGTAGTCCACAGACAACTAATGAAAAACTGTTTTTT
CDR3aa: CASSPQTTNEKLFF

j_gene: TRBJ2-3
abundance: once
v_gene: TRBV27
d_gene: TRBD2
CDR3nt: TGTGCCAGCAGTCGCCGACTAGCGGGGCCCCGAGATACGCAGTATTTT
CDR3aa: CASSRRLAGPRDTQYF

j_gene: TRBJ2-2
abundance: once
v_gene: TRBV25-1
d_gene: NA
CDR3nt: TGTGCCAGCAGTCCCTTGGGGCAGTTCACCGGGGAGCTGTTTTTT
CDR3aa: CASSPLGQFTGELFF

j_gene: TRBJ2-2
abundance: NA
v_gene: TRBV7-9
d_gene: TRBD2
CDR3nt: TGTGCCAGCAGCCCTAGCGGGAGCAAGGACACCGGGGAGCTGTTTTTT
CDR3aa: CASSPSGSKDTGELFF

j_gene: TRBJ2-3
abundance: NA
v_gene: TRBV10-1
d_gene: NA
CDR3nt: TGCGCCAGCAGTGAGTCAAGCGGGCCCTCAGGCGATACGCAGTATTTT
CDR3aa: CASSESSGPSGDTQYF

j_gene: TRBJ2-7
abundance: few
v_gene: TRBV28
d_gene: NA
CDR3nt: TGTGCCAGCAGTTTGAGCCTAGCGTTACCCTACGAGCAGTACTTC
CDR3aa: CASSLSLALPYEQYF

j_gene: TRBJ2-7
abundance: NA
v_gene: TRBV27
d_gene: NA
CDR3nt: TGTGCCAGCAGGGAGAAATGGGTCTCCTACGAGCAGTACTTC
CDR3aa: CASREKWVSYEQYF

j_gene: TRBJ1-2
abundance: NA
v_gene: TRBV7-9
d_gene: TRBD1
CDR3nt: TGTTCCAGCAGCTCGGGACAGGAGTACTATGGCTACACCTTC
CDR3aa: CSSSSGQEYYGYTF

j_gene: TRBJ2-1
abundance: NA
v_gene: TRBV15
d_gene: NA
CDR3nt: TGTGCCACCAGCAGAGATAAAGGGAGAGAGGAGCAGTTCTTC
CDR3aa: CATSRDKGREEQFF

j_gene: TRBJ2-7
abundance: NA
v_gene: TRBV28
d_gene: TRBD1
CDR3nt: TGTGCCAGCAGTAAAACGGACAGGAATACCTACGAGCAGTACTTC
CDR3aa: CASSKTDRNTYEQYF

j_gene: TRBJ1-2
abundance: NA
v_gene: TRBV25-1
d_gene: TRBD1
CDR3nt: TGTGCCAGCGGACAGACAGGGACGTTAGATGGCTACACCTTC
CDR3aa: CASGQTGTLDGYTF

j_gene: TRBJ2-1
abundance: NA
v_gene: TRBV6-5
d_gene: NA
CDR3nt: TGTGCCAGCAGCCGGACAGCCGCCTACAATGAGCAGTTCTTC
CDR3aa: CASSRTAAYNEQFF

j_gene: TRBJ2-7
abundance: NA
v_gene: TRBV15
d_gene: TRBD2
CDR3nt: TGTGCCACCAGCAGAGATGAGGGAGGGTTCAACGAGCAGTACTTC
CDR3aa: CATSRDEGGFNEQYF

j_gene: TRBJ2-7
abundance: NA
v_gene: TRBV11-3
d_gene: TRBD2
CDR3nt: TGTGCCAGCATCCGGGGGGGGAAGAGGGACGAGCAGTACTTC
CDR3aa: CASIRGGKRDEQYF

j_gene: TRBJ2-7
abundance: NA
v_gene: TRBV7-9
d_gene: TRBD2
CDR3nt: TGTGCCAGCGGTAGACTAGCGGGACAGGAGGAGCAGTACTTC
CDR3aa: CASGRLAGQEEQYF

j_gene: TRBJ1-2
abundance: NA
v_gene: TRBV7-9
d_gene: TRBD1
CDR3nt: TGTGCCAGCATTTTGAAGGGACAGGGGAATGGCTACACCTTC
CDR3aa: CASILKGQGNGYTF

j_gene: TRBJ2-7
abundance: NA
v_gene: TRBV28
d_gene: TRBD1
CDR3nt: TGTGCCAGCAGTCCGCCATACAGGGGCGTCCCTTACGAGCAGTACTTC
CDR3aa: CASSPPYRGVPYEQYF

j_gene: TRBJ2-3
abundance: NA
v_gene: TRBV10-1
d_gene: NA
CDR3nt: TGCGCCAGCAGTGAGGGCCTCACAGATACGCAGTATTTT
CDR3aa: CASSEGLTDTQYF

j_gene: TRBJ2-1
abundance: NA
v_gene: TRBV7-9
d_gene: TRBD1
CDR3nt: TGTGCCAGCAGCTTAAGGGACAGGGGTAACAATGAGCAGTTCTTC
CDR3aa: CASSLRDRGNNEQFF

j_gene: TRBJ1-5
abundance: NA
v_gene: TRBV28
d_gene: TRBD1
CDR3nt: TGTGCCAGCAGTAAACAGACAGGGCAGAGGCAGCCCCAGCATTTT
CDR3aa: CASSKQTGQRQPQHF

j_gene: TRBJ1-6
abundance: NA
v_gene: TRBV2
d_gene: NA
CDR3nt: TGTGCCAGCAGCCCCCAGGGGCTCAGTGAATCACCCCTCCACTTT
CDR3aa: CASSPQGLSESPLHF

j_gene: TRBJ2-2
abundance: NA
v_gene: TRBV5-8
d_gene: NA
CDR3nt: TGTGCCAGCAGCTTCCGTCCAAGCACGAACACCGGGGAGCTGTTTTTT
CDR3aa: CASSFRPSTNTGELFF

j_gene: TRBJ1-5
abundance: NA
v_gene: TRBV7-9
d_gene: NA
CDR3nt: TGTTCCAGCAGCTTAGGGTCGGGCAATCAGCCCCAGCATTTT
CDR3aa: CSSSLGSGNQPQHF